This entry lists 17 T cell receptor beta chains sequenced from one sample in a study of Graves' ophthalmopathy and Graves' hyperthyroidism. Amplification targeted the TCR beta CDR3 regions, with RNA transcripts as the source material. Following a first-round RT-PCR that used HTBI primers, a second-round multiplex PCR was carried out. TCRdb called the multiplex PCR reads again in MiXCR, with one record for every CDR3 protein. The table lists a few hundred thousand distinct CDR3 sequences, about 15% of them singletons. Sequencing input: peripheral blood. The receptors stem from an adult woman with stable Graves' hyperthyroidism.

This clonotype has at least ten counts. This sequence joins TRBV28 and TRBJ2-6; possible D gene TRBD1, 5 bases. This CDR3 contains 16 residues. In germline, CDR1 is MDHEN, CDR2 SYDVKM. V was pared by 5 bases and J by 0 bases, with 11 bases between. The CDR3 here is CASSLTGGSGANVLTF. The DNA of the CDR3 is TGTGCCAGCAGTCTCACAGGCGGCTCTGGGGCCAACGTCCTGACTTTC.

This clonotype was counted at least ten times. The CDR3 protein is CASSAGANTGELFF. CDR3 nucleotide sequence: TGTGCCAGCAGCGCGGGAGCAAACACCGGGGAGCTGTTTTTT. The V call is TRBV9, the J call TRBJ2-2; maybe TRBD2 (6 bases). The V end was cut by 3 bases, the J end by 2 bases, with 8 bases between. The germline CDR1 and CDR2 sequences are SGDLS and YYNGEE. CDR3 size: 14 residues.

This clonotype was detected a few times. The chain is built from TRBV3-1 and TRBJ2-3, with D possibly being TRBD2 (6 bases). The V gene lost 4 bases and the J gene lost 1 base, with 12 bases spanning the gap. This CDR3 is built from 15 residues. Germline-derived CDR1 and CDR2 are LGHDT and YNNKEL (reference sequence). The CDR3 loop is CASSLGGAGTDTQYF. The CDR3 nucleotides are TGTGCCAGCAGCCTGGGGGGAGCGGGCACAGATACGCAGTATTTT.

This clonotype showed up just a few times. The genes are TRBV6-1 and TRBJ2-5; D remains unclear. Germline CDR1 reads MNHNS; CDR2 reads SASEGT. The CDR3 has 12 amino acids. V was shortened by 4 bases and J by 5 bases, with 8 bases between the two germline ends. The CDR3 here is CASSVDTETQYF. DNA of the CDR3: TGTGCCAGCAGTGTCGACACCGAGACCCAGTACTTC.

This clonotype was observed at least ten times. The rearrangement joins TRBV27 to TRBJ1-5; perhaps TRBD1 as D (5 bases). The CDR3 has 14 residues. CDR1 MNHEY and CDR2 SMNVEV come from the germline V gene (reference sequence). V was clipped by 2 bases and J by 14 bases, with 19 bases between them. CDR3 in amino acids: CASSLAGKGSREHF. The DNA for the CDR3 is TGTGCCAGCAGTTTAGCAGGGAAGGGGAGCCGGGAGCATTTT.

The sample holds many counts of this clonotype. The rearrangement joins TRBV20-1 to TRBJ2-7; 9 bases align to TRBD2. The trim removed 2 bases at V and 4 bases at J, leaving 9 bases unmatched. This CDR3 has 15 residues. Germline loops: CDR1 DFQATT, CDR2 SNEGSKA (reference sequence). CDR3 sequence (DNA): TGCAGTGCTAGATCCCCCGGCGGGAGGGCATACGAGCAGTACTTC. Protein: CSARSPGGRAYEQYF.

V and J are TRBV19 and TRBJ2-2; a possible D gene is TRBD2 (6 bases). Per germline, CDR1 LNHDA and CDR2 SQIVND (reference sequence). Trimming took off 11 bases at V and 8 bases at J, with 12 bases between the two ends. The CDR3 loop spans 11 amino acids. For the CDR3, the DNA is TGTGCCTCCTGGAGGGTGGGGGAGCTGTTTTTT. This encodes CASWRVGELFF.

This clonotype showed up many times. CDR3 DNA sequence: TGTGCCAGTAGGCAGTCGGGGACGAGCTCCTACGAGCAGTACTTC. Translating gives CASRQSGTSSYEQYF. This chain connects TRBV19 to TRBJ2-7, with D possibly being TRBD1 or TRBD2 (5 bases each). Germline V gene data show CDR1 as LNHDA and CDR2 as SQIVND (reference sequence). Trimming took 6 bases from V and 0 from J, leaving 15 bases between them. The CDR3 totals 15 residues. Drawing the rest from reference TRBV19 and TRBJ2-7, the complete variable domain is DGGITQSPKYLFRKEGQNVTLSCEQNLNHDAMYWYRQDPGQGLRLIYYSQIVNDFQKGDIAEGYSVSREKKESFPLTVTSAQKNPTAFYLCASRQSGTSSYEQYFGPGTRLTVT.

This clonotype has at least ten counts. The chain recombines TRBV5-1 with TRBJ1-1; D not resolved. Trimming shortened V by 0 bases and J by 7 bases, and 4 bases separated the two germline ends. The CDR3 contains 11 residues. Germline-derived CDR1 and CDR2 are SGHRS and YFSETQ. The CDR3 bases are TGCGCCAGCAGCTTGGAAAGTGAAGCTTTCTTT. As protein: CASSLESEAFF.

This clonotype was seen many times. The rearrangement uses TRBV20-1 and TRBJ2-2, with 9 nucleotides matching TRBD1. Trimming took 6 bases from V and 7 from J; bases not matched to a gene: 12. The CDR3 runs to 15 residues. Germline V lookup: CDR1 DFQATT, CDR2 SNEGSKA (reference sequence). The CDR3 coding sequence is TGCAGTGCGATCAATAGGGACAGGGCACGCGGGGAGCTGTTTTTT. Its protein is CSAINRDRARGELFF.

In this sample, this clonotype turned up many times. This sequence joins TRBV4-2 and TRBJ1-5, with D hard to call. V dropped 0 bases and J dropped 6 bases, with 12 bases sitting between them. The CDR3 runs 15 residues. CDR1 and CDR2 from the germline V gene are LGHNA and YNFKEQ. This CDR3 is CASSQEMVSFQPQHF. CDR3 bases: TGTGCCAGCAGCCAAGAAATGGTATCATTTCAGCCCCAGCATTTT.

The V call is TRBV12-3 or TRBV12-4, the J call TRBJ2-6; TRBD2 matches 8 bases. CDR3 length: 17 amino acids. The V segment lost 8 bases and the J segment 2 bases; nucleotides outside the gene matches: 11. DNA of the CDR3: TGTGCCAGCTCGCCAGCGGGAGCCCAGGCTGGGGCCAACGTCCTGACTTTC. Its protein is CASSPAGAQAGANVLTF.

This clonotype was counted ten times or more. The chain carries TRBV28 and TRBJ1-1; D is perhaps TRBD1 (6 bases). Germline V gene lookup returns CDR1 MDHEN and CDR2 SYDVKM. There are 15 residues in the CDR3. Trimming took off 4 bases at V and 3 bases at J, with 15 bases between the two ends. The CDR3 nucleotides read TGTGCCAGCAGTTCAATACAGGGATTCTACACTGAAGCTTTCTTT. Translated: CASSSIQGFYTEAFF.

This clonotype was counted at least ten times. The V and J genes are TRBV7-9 and TRBJ2-7; no firm D call. CDR1 SEHNR and CDR2 FQNEAQ come from the germline V gene (reference sequence). The CDR3 is made up of 15 amino acids. V lost 5 bases, J lost 0 bases, and 14 bases lay in between. The CDR3 loop is CASSGVEPFSYEQYF. Here the CDR3 DNA reads TGTGCCAGCAGCGGCGTTGAACCTTTCTCCTACGAGCAGTACTTC.

This clonotype has more than one count but fewer than ten. V and J are TRBV18 and TRBJ2-7, with 7 bases aligning to TRBD1. Germline CDR1 and CDR2: KGHSH and LQKENI. The CDR3 contains 15 residues. Trimming removed 3 bases from V and 5 bases from J; junction bases left unmatched: 10. The CDR3 protein is CASSPNRDSRNEQYF. The CDR3 DNA sequence: TGTGCCAGCTCACCGAACCGGGACAGTCGAAACGAGCAGTACTTC.

Many counts were recorded for this clonotype. The chain is built from TRBV20-1 and TRBJ2-7; maybe TRBD1 (6 bases). The CDR3 is 14 amino acids. Trimming left V 2 bases short and J 7 bases short, with 18 bases between. The germline CDR1 and CDR2 sequences are DFQATT and SNEGSKA (reference sequence). Here the CDR3 reads CSARPRQVVREQYF. DNA for the CDR3: TGCAGTGCTAGACCCCGACAGGTTGTGCGGGAGCAGTACTTC.

This clonotype was counted ten times or more. The V gene is TRBV12-3 or TRBV12-4, the J gene TRBJ2-7; no clear D gene. This CDR3 contains 12 residues. V was trimmed by 6 bases and J by 3 bases, leaving 9 bases between them. In nucleotides, the CDR3 is TGTGCCAGCAGCACCTTAGTCTACGAGCAGTACTTC. The encoded protein is CASSTLVYEQYF.